This is a list of T cell receptor beta chains from one sample in a study of lymphopenia after photon versus proton radiotherapy. Some clones are missing from TCRdb's copy, which holds only in-frame ones; the method was immunoSEQ multiplex PCR. Of around 53,000 clones in the sample, more than 70% were seen once. The sample consisted of peripheral blood, taken from a patient treated with photon-based radiotherapy. The receptors shown here come from a man over 45 with gastric cancer. The CDR3 runs from the conserved cysteine through the conserved F or W. D genes are given only for firm matches. Part of the rows lack a size; the others show once, few, many or a class for expanded clones.

- | TRBJ2-7 | TRBV6-5 | - | TGTGCCAGCAGAGCGGGCCCCTACGAGCAGTACTTC | CASRAGPYEQYF
- | TRBJ2-2 | TRBV5-4 | TRBD1 | TGTGCCAGCAGCTTGGGGCAGGGGGCGACCGGGGAGCTGTTTTTT | CASSLGQGATGELFF
- | TRBJ2-1 | TRBV4-1 | - | TGCGCCAGCAGCCGGGCAGGACTTATCGTCTCCTACAATGAGCAGTTCTTC | CASSRAGLIVSYNEQFF
- | TRBJ2-7 | TRBV5-4 | - | TGTGCCAGCAGTCCAGGGTATCTCTCCTACGAGCAGTACTTC | CASSPGYLSYEQYF
- | TRBJ2-5 | TRBV7-8 | TRBD2 | TGTGCCAGCAGCTCAGGGCGACTAGCGGAAGAGACCCAGTACTTC | CASSSGRLAEETQYF
few | TRBJ2-7 | TRBV9 | - | TGTGCCAGCAGCGTTGCCTCTGGGCCCCTCTACGAGCAGTACTTC | CASSVASGPLYEQYF
- | TRBJ2-7 | TRBV5-1 | TRBD2 | TGCGCCAGCACCGATGGGGTGGCTAGCGGGAAAGCCTACGAGCAGTACTTC | CASTDGVASGKAYEQYF
once | TRBJ2-5 | TRBV6-5 | TRBD1 | TGTGCCAGCAGTTACTCGATAGGCAGGGGGCTTGAGACCCAGTACTTC | CASSYSIGRGLETQYF
- | TRBJ2-5 | TRBV5-4 | - | TGTGCCAGCAGCGAGGGGGGGAGCCAAGAGACCCAGTACTTC | CASSEGGSQETQYF
- | TRBJ1-5 | TRBV2 | TRBD1 | TGTGCCAGCAGCACGGGACAGGGGGACAATCAGCCCCAGCATTTT | CASSTGQGDNQPQHF
- | TRBJ1-3 | TRBV4-1 | - | TGCGCCAGCTCCCAAAGGTTGGGGTGGGACACCATATATTTT | CASSQRLGWDTIYF
- | TRBJ1-1 | TRBV27 | - | TGTGCCAGCAGATCCATCGTGGCTGGTTTCGATGGGGACACTGAAGCTTTCTTT | CASRSIVAGFDGDTEAFF
- | TRBJ2-7 | TRBV14 | TRBD2 | TGTGCCAGCAGCCAAGGGGTAGCGGGAAGAACCTACGAGCAGTACTTC | CASSQGVAGRTYEQYF
few | TRBJ2-5 | TRBV4-2 | TRBD2 | TGTGCCAGCAGCCAACGGACTAGCGGGAGGGCCCGAGAGACCCAGTACTTC | CASSQRTSGRARETQYF
- | TRBJ2-7 | TRBV30 | TRBD1 | TGTGCCTGGAGTCGGCCGGGACAGGGAACCTACGAGCAGTACTTC | CAWSRPGQGTYEQYF
- | TRBJ2-3 | TRBV27 | - | TGTGCCAGCAGCAGTCTAGCGACTCCTCTCACAGATACGCAGTATTTT | CASSSLATPLTDTQYF
- | TRBJ2-1 | TRBV15 | TRBD2 | TGTGCCACCAGCAGAGGCGGGACTAGCGGGGCCAAGCAGTTCTTC | CATSRGGTSGAKQFF
- | TRBJ2-1 | TRBV29-1 | - | TGCAGCGTTGACGGCAATGAGCAGTTCTTC | CSVDGNEQFF
- | TRBJ2-1 | TRBV11-3 | - | TGTGCCAGCAGCTTGGGAGTGGTGGGGAAACCTACCGATGAGCAGTTCTTC | CASSLGVVGKPTDEQFF
- | TRBJ2-1 | TRBV4-1 | - | TGCGCCAGCAGCCAACCAGGGACCAATGAGCAGTTCTTC | CASSQPGTNEQFF
- | TRBJ2-5 | TRBV6-1 | - | TGTGCCAGCAGTGAACGGGGTGGGAGGGGGCCCAAAAAAGAGACCCAGTACTTC | CASSERGGRGPKKETQYF
- | TRBJ1-5 | TRBV6-5 | - | TGTGCCACCTCCCCCAGGGAACTGAATCAGCCCCAGCATTTT | CATSPRELNQPQHF
- | TRBJ1-2 | TRBV27 | TRBD1 | TGTGCCAGCGCCCCCCGGCAGGGGGTTTCTGGCTACACCTTC | CASAPRQGVSGYTF
- | TRBJ2-2 | TRBV27 | TRBD1 | TGTGCCAGCAGGTGGTCGGGACAGGGGAAGACCGGGGAGCTGTTTTTT | CASRWSGQGKTGELFF
- | TRBJ1-2 | TRBV6-1 | TRBD1 | TGTGCCAGCAGTGGACTCCCAGGACAGGGTGTCTATGGCTACACCTTC | CASSGLPGQGVYGYTF
- | TRBJ1-1 | TRBV7-9 | - | TGTGCCAGCAGCCCAGAGGTCGGGGAGGCTTTCTTT | CASSPEVGEAFF
- | TRBJ1-1 | TRBV30 | - | TGTGCCTGCATTAGACAGATTGAAGCTTTCTTT | CACIRQIEAFF
- | TRBJ2-3 | TRBV19 | TRBD2 | TGTGCCAGTAGATCCGGGACTAGCGGGAGGGCCCGGAAGCAGTATTTT | CASRSGTSGRARKQYF
- | TRBJ2-1 | TRBV15 | - | TGTGCCACCAGCAGAGCCGGCTCCTACAATGAGCAGTTCTTC | CATSRAGSYNEQFF
- | TRBJ2-5 | TRBV4-3 | - | TGCGCCAGCAGCCAACTCCCCGGGGAGACCCAGTACTTC | CASSQLPGETQYF
- | TRBJ2-7 | TRBV5-1 | - | TGCGCCAGCAGCGTTGGATGGGGGGGCGCGGTCCGGGGCTACGAGCAGTACTTC | CASSVGWGGAVRGYEQYF
- | TRBJ1-1 | TRBV30 | TRBD1 | TGTGCCTGGGGACAGGGTACTGAAGCTTTCTTT | CAWGQGTEAFF
- | TRBJ1-1 | TRBV7-2 | - | TGTGCCAGCAGATTTGACGTGGGACCCAACACTGAAGCTTTCTTT | CASRFDVGPNTEAFF
once | TRBJ1-5 | TRBV2 | - | TGTGCCAGCATGGCAGGGGCGCTAAATCAGCCCCAGCATTTT | CASMAGALNQPQHF
- | TRBJ1-2 | TRBV6-5 | TRBD1 | TGTGCCAGCAGCACTCGGACAGGTCAAGCGAAGGGCTACACCTTC | CASSTRTGQAKGYTF
- | TRBJ1-1 | TRBV6-5 | - | TGTGCCATCAGTGCGGGCTCAGCAAACACTGAAGCTTTCTTT | CAISAGSANTEAFF
few | TRBJ1-2 | TRBV6-5 | - | TGTGCCAGCAGGCTCCAGGCTAACTATGGCTACACCTTC | CASRLQANYGYTF
medium-sized | TRBJ2-3 | TRBV2 | TRBD1 | TGTGCCAGCAGTGGGGGGACAGCTAGCACAGATACGCAGTATTTT | CASSGGTASTDTQYF
- | TRBJ2-1 | TRBV9 | - | TGTGCCAGCAGCGTAGGAGGGGAGACCTACAATGAGCAGTTCTTC | CASSVGGETYNEQFF
few | TRBJ2-2 | TRBV11-2 | - | TGTGCCAGCTGGCAGACTAGAGGCTCGACCGGGGAGCTGTTTTTT | CASWQTRGSTGELFF
few | TRBJ1-2 | TRBV5-4 | - | TGTGCCAGCAGCTTTAGGGGGGAGCAAAATCGCTACACCTTC | CASSFRGEQNRYTF
- | TRBJ1-6 | TRBV25-1 | - | TGTGCCAGCAGTGAGCAAAAACGACAGTATTCACCCCTCCACTTT | CASSEQKRQYSPLHF
few | TRBJ1-2 | TRBV28 | TRBD1 | TGTGCCAGCAGTCCGCCCACAACAGGGGGCGCCAACTATGGCTACACCTTC | CASSPPTTGGANYGYTF
- | TRBJ2-5 | TRBV4-1 | - | TGCGCCAGCAGCCAAGTGGGTCCGCCGGAGACCCAGTACTTC | CASSQVGPPETQYF
- | TRBJ1-2 | TRBV5-4 | - | TGTGCCAGCAGCGGTTTGCTGACGGCGGGTCATGGCTACACCTTC | CASSGLLTAGHGYTF
- | TRBJ2-7 | TRBV18 | TRBD2 | TGTGCCAGCTCACCACCTCCGGGACTAGCGGGAAAGGGGCAGAGGTACGAGCAGTACTTC | CASSPPPGLAGKGQRYEQYF
few | TRBJ1-1 | TRBV27 | TRBD1 | TGTGCCAGCAGACGACAGGGGAGGCCTGAAGCTTTCTTT | CASRRQGRPEAFF
- | TRBJ2-2 | TRBV10-2 | - | TGCGCCAGCGGGGGGGGCCCCTCGAACACCGGGGAGCTGTTTTTT | CASGGGPSNTGELFF
- | TRBJ2-7 | TRBV27 | TRBD1 | TGTGCCAGCAGTTTATCTGGGACAGGCTACGAGCAGTACTTC | CASSLSGTGYEQYF